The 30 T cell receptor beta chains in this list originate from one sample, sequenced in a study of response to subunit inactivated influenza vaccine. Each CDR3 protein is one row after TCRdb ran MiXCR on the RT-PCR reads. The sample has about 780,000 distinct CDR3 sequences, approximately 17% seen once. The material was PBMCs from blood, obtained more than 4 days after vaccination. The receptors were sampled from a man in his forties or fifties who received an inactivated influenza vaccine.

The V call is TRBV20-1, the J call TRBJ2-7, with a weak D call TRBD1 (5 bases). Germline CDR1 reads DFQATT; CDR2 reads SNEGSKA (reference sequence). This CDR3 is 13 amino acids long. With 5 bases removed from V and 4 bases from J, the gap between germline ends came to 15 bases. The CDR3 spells CSAQGRLGYEQYF. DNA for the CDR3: TGCAGTGCTCAGGGTAGGCTCGGATACGAGCAGTACTTC.

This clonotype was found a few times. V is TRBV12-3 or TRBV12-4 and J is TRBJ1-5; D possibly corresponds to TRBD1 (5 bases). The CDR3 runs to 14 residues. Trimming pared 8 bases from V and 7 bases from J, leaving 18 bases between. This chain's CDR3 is CASGTFMRVQPQHF. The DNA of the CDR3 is TGTGCCAGCGGGACCTTTATGAGGGTGCAGCCCCAGCATTTT.

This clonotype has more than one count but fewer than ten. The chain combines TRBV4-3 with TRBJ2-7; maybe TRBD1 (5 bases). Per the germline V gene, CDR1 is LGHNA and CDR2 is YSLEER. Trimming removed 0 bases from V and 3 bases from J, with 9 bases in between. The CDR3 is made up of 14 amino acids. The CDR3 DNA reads TGCGCCAGCAGCCAAGATAACAGGAACTACGAGCAGTACTTC. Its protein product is CASSQDNRNYEQYF.

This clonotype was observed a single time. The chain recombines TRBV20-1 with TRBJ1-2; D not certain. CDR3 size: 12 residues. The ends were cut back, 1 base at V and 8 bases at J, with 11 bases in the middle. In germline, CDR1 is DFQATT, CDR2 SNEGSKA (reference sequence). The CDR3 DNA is TGCAGTGCTAGAGTTCAGGTTCGGGGCTACACCTTC. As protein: CSARVQVRGYTF.

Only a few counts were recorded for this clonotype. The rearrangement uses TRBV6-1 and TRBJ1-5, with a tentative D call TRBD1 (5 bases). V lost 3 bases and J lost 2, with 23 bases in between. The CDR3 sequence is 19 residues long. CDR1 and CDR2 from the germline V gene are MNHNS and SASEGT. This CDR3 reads CASSEFLRSGGVGNQPQHF. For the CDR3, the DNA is TGTGCCAGCAGTGAGTTCCTCCGGTCTGGGGGGGTCGGCAATCAGCCCCAGCATTTT.

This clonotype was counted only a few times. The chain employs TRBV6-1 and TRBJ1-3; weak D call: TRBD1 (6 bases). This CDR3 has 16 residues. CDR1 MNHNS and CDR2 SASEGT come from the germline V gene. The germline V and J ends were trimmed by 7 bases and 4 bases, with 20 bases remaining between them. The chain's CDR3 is CASTSPTGLGGNTIYF. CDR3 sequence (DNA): TGTGCCAGCACCAGCCCTACAGGGTTGGGCGGAAACACCATATATTTT.

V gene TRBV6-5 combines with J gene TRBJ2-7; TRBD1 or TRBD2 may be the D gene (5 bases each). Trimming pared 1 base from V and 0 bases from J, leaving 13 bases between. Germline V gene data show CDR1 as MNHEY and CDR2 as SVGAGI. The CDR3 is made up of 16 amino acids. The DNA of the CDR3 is TGTGCCAGCAGTTACTTCGGGACGGATAGCTCCTACGAGCAGTACTTC. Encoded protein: CASSYFGTDSSYEQYF.

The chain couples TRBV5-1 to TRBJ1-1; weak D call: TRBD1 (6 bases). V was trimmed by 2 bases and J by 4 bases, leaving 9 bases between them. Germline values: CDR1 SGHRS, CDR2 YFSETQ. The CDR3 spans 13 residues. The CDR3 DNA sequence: TGCGCCAGCAGCTTTTTGGACAGCACTGAAGCTTTCTTT. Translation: CASSFLDSTEAFF.

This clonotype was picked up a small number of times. The CDR3 nucleotides read TGTGCCAGCAGGCCTAAACTAGCGGGGTACCAAGAGACCCAGTACTTC. It codes for CASRPKLAGYQETQYF. The chain is built from TRBV2 and TRBJ2-5; 10 positions agree with TRBD2. Per germline, CDR1 SNHLY and CDR2 FYNNEI. This CDR3 has 16 amino acids. The junction had 7 bases not matched to a gene; V was cut back by 6 bases and J by 0 bases.

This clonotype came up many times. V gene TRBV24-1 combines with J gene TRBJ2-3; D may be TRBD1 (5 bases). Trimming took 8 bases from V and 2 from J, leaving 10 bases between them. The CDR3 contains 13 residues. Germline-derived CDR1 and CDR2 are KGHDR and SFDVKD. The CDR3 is CATTDRDTDTQYF. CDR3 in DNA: TGTGCCACCACTGACAGAGACACAGATACGCAGTATTTT.

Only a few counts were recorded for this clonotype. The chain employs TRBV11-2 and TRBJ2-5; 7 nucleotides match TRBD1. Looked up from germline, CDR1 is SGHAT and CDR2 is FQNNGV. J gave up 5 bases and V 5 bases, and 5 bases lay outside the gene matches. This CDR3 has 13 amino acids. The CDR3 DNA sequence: TGTGCCAGCAGCACAGGGACAGCGGAGACCCAGTACTTC. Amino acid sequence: CASSTGTAETQYF.

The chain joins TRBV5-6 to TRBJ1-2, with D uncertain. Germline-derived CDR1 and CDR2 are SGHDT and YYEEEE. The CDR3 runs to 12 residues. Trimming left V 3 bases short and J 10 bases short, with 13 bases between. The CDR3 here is CASSWRRGDYTF. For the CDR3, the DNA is TGTGCCAGCAGCTGGAGACGTGGTGACTACACCTTC.

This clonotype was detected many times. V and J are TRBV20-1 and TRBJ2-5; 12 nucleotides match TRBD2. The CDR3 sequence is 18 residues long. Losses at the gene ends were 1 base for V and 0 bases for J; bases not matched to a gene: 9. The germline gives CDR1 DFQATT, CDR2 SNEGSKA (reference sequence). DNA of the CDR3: TGCAGTGCTAGAGCGCGGACTAGCGGGGTAGTCTACCAAGAGACCCAGTACTTC. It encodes CSARARTSGVVYQETQYF.

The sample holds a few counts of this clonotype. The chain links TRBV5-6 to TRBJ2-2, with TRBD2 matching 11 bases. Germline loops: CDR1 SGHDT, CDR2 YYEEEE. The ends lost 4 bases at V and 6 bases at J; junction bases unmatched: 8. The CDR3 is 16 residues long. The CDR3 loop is CASSRRLAGWAGELFF. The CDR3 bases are TGTGCCAGCAGCAGAAGACTAGCGGGATGGGCCGGGGAGCTGTTTTTT.

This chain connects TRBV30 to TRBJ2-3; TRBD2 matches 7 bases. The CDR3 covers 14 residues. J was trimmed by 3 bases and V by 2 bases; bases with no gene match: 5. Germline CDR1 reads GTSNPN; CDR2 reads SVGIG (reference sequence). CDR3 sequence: CAWSRGRGTDTQYF. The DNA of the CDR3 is TGTGCCTGGAGTAGAGGGCGGGGGACAGATACGCAGTATTTT.

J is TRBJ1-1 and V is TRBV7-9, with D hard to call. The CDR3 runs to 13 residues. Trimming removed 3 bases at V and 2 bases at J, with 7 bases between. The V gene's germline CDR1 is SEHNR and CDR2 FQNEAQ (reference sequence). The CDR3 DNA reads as TGTGCCAGCAGCTTCCCACAAAACACTGAAGCTTTCTTT. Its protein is CASSFPQNTEAFF.

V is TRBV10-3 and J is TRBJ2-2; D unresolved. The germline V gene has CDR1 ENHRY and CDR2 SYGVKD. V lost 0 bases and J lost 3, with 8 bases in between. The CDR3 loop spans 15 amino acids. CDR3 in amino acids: CAISESTYDTGELFF. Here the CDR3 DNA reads TGTGCCATCAGTGAGTCGACTTACGACACCGGGGAGCTGTTTTTT.

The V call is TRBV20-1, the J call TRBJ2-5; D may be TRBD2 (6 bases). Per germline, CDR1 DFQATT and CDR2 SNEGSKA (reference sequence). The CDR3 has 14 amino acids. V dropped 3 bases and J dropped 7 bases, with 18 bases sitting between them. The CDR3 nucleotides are TGCAGTGCTAGCCTCACTACTGACGGGGGGACCCAGTACTTC. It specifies CSASLTTDGGTQYF.

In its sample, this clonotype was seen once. The chain's CDR3 is CASSVAEPNTEAFF. CDR3 in DNA: TGTGCCAGCAGCGTAGCGGAGCCGAACACTGAAGCTTTCTTT. The chain recombines TRBV9 with TRBJ1-1; D uncertain. Germline V gene lookup returns CDR1 SGDLS and CDR2 YYNGEE. Trimming cost V 0 bases and J 1 base, with 7 bases left between them. The CDR3 is made up of 14 amino acids.

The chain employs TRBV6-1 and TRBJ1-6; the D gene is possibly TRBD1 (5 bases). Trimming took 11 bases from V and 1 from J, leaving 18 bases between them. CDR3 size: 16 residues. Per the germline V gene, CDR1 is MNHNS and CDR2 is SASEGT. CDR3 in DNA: TGTGCCGCCAATTCCGAAAGGGGTTCCTATAATTCACCCCTCCACTTT. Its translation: CAANSERGSYNSPLHF.

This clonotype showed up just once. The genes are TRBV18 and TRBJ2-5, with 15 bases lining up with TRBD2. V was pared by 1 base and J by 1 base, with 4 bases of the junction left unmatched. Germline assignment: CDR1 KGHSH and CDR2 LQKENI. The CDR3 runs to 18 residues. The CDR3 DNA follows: TGTGCCAGCTCACCACGATGGACTAGCGGGAGGGCCCAAGAGACCCAGTACTTC. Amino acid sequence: CASSPRWTSGRAQETQYF.

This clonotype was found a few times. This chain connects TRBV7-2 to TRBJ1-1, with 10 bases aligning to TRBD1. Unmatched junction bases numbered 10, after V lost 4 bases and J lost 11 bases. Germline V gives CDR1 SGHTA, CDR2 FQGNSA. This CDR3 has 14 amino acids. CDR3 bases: TGTGCCAGCAGCTCTTCTGGGACAGGGGTTCCCGCTTTCTTT. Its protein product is CASSSSGTGVPAFF.

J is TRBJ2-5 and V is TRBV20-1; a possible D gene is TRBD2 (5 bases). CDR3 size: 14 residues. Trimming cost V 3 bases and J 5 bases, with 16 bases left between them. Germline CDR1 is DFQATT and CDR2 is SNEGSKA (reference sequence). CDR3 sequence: CSASSWPSGETQYF. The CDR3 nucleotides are TGCAGTGCTAGCTCTTGGCCATCGGGGGAGACCCAGTACTTC.

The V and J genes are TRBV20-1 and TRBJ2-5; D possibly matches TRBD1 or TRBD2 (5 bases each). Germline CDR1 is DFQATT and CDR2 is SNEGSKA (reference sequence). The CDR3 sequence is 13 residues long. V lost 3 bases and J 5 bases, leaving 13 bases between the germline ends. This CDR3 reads CSASRGREETQYF. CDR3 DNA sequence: TGCAGTGCTAGCCGGGGCAGGGAGGAGACCCAGTACTTC.

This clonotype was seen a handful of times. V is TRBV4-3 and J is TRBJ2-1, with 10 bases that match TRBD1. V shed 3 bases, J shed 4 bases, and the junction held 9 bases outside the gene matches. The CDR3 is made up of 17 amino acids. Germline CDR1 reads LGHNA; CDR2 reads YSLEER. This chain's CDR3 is CASSHPPPGQGYNEQFF. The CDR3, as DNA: TGCGCCAGCAGCCACCCCCCCCCGGGACAGGGGTACAATGAGCAGTTCTTC.

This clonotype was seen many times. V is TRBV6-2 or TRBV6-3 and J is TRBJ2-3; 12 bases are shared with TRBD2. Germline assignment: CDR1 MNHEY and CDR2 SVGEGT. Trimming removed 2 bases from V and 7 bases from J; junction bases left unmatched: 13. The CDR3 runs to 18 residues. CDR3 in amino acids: CASSYPVETSGSRYTQYF. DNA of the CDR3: TGTGCCAGCAGTTACCCCGTCGAGACTAGCGGGAGCCGTTATACGCAGTATTTT.

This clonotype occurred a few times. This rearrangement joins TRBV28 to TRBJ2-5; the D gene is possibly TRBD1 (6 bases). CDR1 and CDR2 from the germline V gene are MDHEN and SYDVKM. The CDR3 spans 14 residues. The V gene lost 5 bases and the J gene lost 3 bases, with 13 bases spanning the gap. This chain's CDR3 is CASSKHQGKETQYF. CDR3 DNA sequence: TGTGCCAGCAGTAAACATCAGGGGAAAGAGACCCAGTACTTC.

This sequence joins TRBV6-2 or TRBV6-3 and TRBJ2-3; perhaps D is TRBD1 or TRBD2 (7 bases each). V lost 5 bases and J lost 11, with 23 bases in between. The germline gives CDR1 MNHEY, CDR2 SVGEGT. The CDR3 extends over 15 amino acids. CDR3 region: CASSPSGGRVNRQYF. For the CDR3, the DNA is TGTGCCAGCAGTCCTTCAGGGGGGAGGGTGAATAGGCAGTATTTT.

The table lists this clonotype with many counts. The CDR3 loop reads CASSQSPGLGGRNEQFF. Here the CDR3 DNA reads TGCGCCAGCAGCCAAAGTCCGGGACTAGGAGGACGCAATGAGCAGTTCTTC. The chain is built from TRBV4-3 and TRBJ2-1, with 8 positions matching TRBD2. The length of the CDR3 is 17 residues. Germline CDR1 is LGHNA and CDR2 is YSLEER. Losses at the gene ends were 2 bases for V and 6 bases for J; bases not matched to a gene: 12.

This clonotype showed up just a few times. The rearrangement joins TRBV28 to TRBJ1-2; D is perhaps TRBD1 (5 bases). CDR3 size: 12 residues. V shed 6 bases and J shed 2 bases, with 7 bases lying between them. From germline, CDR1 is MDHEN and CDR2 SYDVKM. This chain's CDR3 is CASSGTNYGYTF. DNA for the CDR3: TGTGCCAGCAGCGGGACCAACTATGGCTACACCTTC.